The next 27 T cell receptor beta chains were all read from a single sample in a study of shared clonotypes between healthy human individuals. Repertoires were generated with immunoSEQ multiplex PCR, while TCRdb's copy carries only in-frame clones and drops some. The sample gives some 2.3 million clones, approximately 95% of which show up once; 0.39% is in the top ten. The sequencing sample was made of naive CD4+ T cells from PBMCs. Subset indicated: CD45RA+ positively selected. The receptors originated from a man aged 18 to 29 in good health. Some clones in this sample may be carry-over from other donors' samples.

The V gene is TRBV10-3, the J gene TRBJ1-3, with a possible D match to TRBD1 (5 bases). Trimming removed 5 bases at V and 4 bases at J, with 15 bases between. The CDR3 is made up of 15 amino acids. Germline V gene data show CDR1 as ENHRY and CDR2 as SYGVKD. The CDR3 bases are TGTGCCATCAGTTACCTTGGGACCCAAGGAAACACCATATATTTT. It is translated as CAISYLGTQGNTIYF.

V is TRBV5-1 and J is TRBJ1-1; D not certain. The CDR3 runs 14 residues. In germline, CDR1 is SGHRS, CDR2 YFSETQ. V shed 2 bases and J shed 1 base, with 9 bases lying between them. CDR3 bases: TGCGCCAGCAGCTTATCAACCAGGAACACTGAAGCTTTCTTT. This encodes CASSLSTRNTEAFF. The full variable domain, completed using reference TRBV5-1 and TRBJ1-1, is KAGVTQTPRYLIKTRGQQVTLSCSPISGHRSVSWYQQTPGQGLQFLFEYFSETQRNKGNFPGRFSGRQFSNSRSEMNVSTLELGDSALYLCASSLSTRNTEAFFGQGTRLTVV.

J is TRBJ2-1 and V is TRBV11-1; the D gene could be TRBD1 or TRBD2 (6 bases each). Germline loops: CDR1 SGHAT, CDR2 FQDESV (reference sequence). V was pared by 0 bases and J by 4 bases, with 13 bases between. This CDR3 contains 16 residues. In DNA, the CDR3 is TGTGCCAGCAGCTTAGCTAGCGGAGGGGGTTACAATGAGCAGTTCTTC. Encoded protein: CASSLASGGGYNEQFF.

The J gene is TRBJ2-2, the V gene TRBV2; D remains ambiguous. V was cut by 8 bases and J by 3 bases, with 19 bases left in between. The CDR3 has 16 amino acids. Germline CDR1 SNHLY, CDR2 FYNNEI. CDR3 region: CASSVTRLGHTGELFF. For the CDR3, the DNA is TGTGCCAGCTCCGTCACGCGGCTAGGTCACACCGGGGAGCTGTTTTTT.

V is TRBV9 and J is TRBJ1-2, with D possibly TRBD1 on 5 matching bases. Germline V gene lookup returns CDR1 SGDLS and CDR2 YYNGEE. The V and J ends lost 0 bases and 7 bases respectively, with 10 bases between them. The CDR3 runs to 13 residues. The CDR3 region is CASSVGDDGGYTF. CDR3 in DNA: TGTGCCAGCAGCGTAGGGGACGATGGTGGCTACACCTTC.

This rearrangement joins TRBV7-2 to TRBJ1-5; D gene unclear. CDR1 SGHTA and CDR2 FQGNSA come from the germline V gene. V was cut by 2 bases and J by 5 bases, with 10 bases left in between. There are 14 residues in the CDR3. The DNA of the CDR3 is TGTGCCAGCAGCTTAAGGAGGATTGATCAGCCCCAGCATTTT. Amino acids: CASSLRRIDQPQHF. The whole variable domain, filled in from reference TRBV7-2 and TRBJ1-5, reads GAGVSQSPSNKVTEKGKDVELRCDPISGHTALYWYRQSLGQGLEFLIYFQGNSAPDKSGLPSDRFSAERTGGSVSTLTIQRTQQEDSAVYLCASSLRRIDQPQHFGDGTRLSIL.

The CDR3 is CASSGRTESSYEQYF. The DNA of the CDR3 is TGTGCCAGCAGCGGCCGGACCGAGAGCTCCTACGAGCAGTACTTC. This chain uses TRBV7-9 with TRBJ2-5; D is unclear. The DNA end lines up better with TRBJ2-7; the J call may be wrong. The CDR3 is made up of 15 amino acids. From germline, CDR1 is SEHNR and CDR2 FQNEAQ (reference sequence).

In its sample, this clone was seen once. The chain employs TRBV18 and TRBJ2-1; D is perhaps TRBD2 (6 bases). Trimming stripped 3 bases from V and 6 bases from J, with 15 bases between. Germline loops: CDR1 KGHSH, CDR2 LQKENI. This CDR3 has 15 amino acids. The CDR3 bases are TGTGCCAGCTCACCTGGAGGGGCAGTTCTCAATGAGCAGTTCTTC. It yields the protein CASSPGGAVLNEQFF.

The chain employs TRBV19 and TRBJ1-2; D ambiguous. Germline CDR1 LNHDA, CDR2 SQIVND (reference sequence). The CDR3 is made up of 18 amino acids. V lost 3 bases to trimming and J lost 0 bases, with 20 bases between them. For the CDR3, the DNA is TGTGCCAGTAGTATCCCACCCGGACGGACCGAACCTAACTATGGCTACACCTTC. This sequence encodes CASSIPPGRTEPNYGYTF.

This clone is a singleton in its sample. The chain is built from TRBV7-9 and TRBJ2-1, with 7 bases matching TRBD1. CDR1 and CDR2 (germline): SEHNR, FQNEAQ (reference sequence). After removal of 11 bases from V and 8 bases from J, the junction contained 12 bases not matched to a gene. The CDR3 has 13 amino acids. In DNA form, the CDR3 reads TGTGCCTCTACTGAGTTAGGGGGCGATGAGCAGTTCTTC. It encodes CASTELGGDEQFF.

The chain recombines TRBV6-1 with TRBJ2-1, with 8 bases lining up with TRBD2. Losses at the gene ends were 5 bases for V and 8 bases for J; bases not matched to a gene: 5. In germline, CDR1 is MNHNS, CDR2 SASEGT. The CDR3 extends over 13 amino acids. CDR3 coding DNA: TGTGCCAGCAGTAGCGGGAGTGTCTATGAGCAGTTCTTC. Encoded protein: CASSSGSVYEQFF.

The V and J genes are TRBV4-1 and TRBJ2-7; TRBD2 aligns across 7 bases. This CDR3 has 12 amino acids. J gave up 11 bases and V 1 base, and 5 bases lay outside the gene matches. Looked up from germline, CDR1 is MGHRA and CDR2 is YSYEKL. CDR3: CASSQVAGEKYF. For the CDR3, the DNA is TGCGCCAGCAGCCAAGTCGCGGGGGAGAAGTACTTC.

The chain joins TRBV4-2 to TRBJ1-4, with a weak D call TRBD1 (5 bases). CDR1 LGHNA and CDR2 YNFKEQ come from the germline V gene. The CDR3 loop spans 15 amino acids. Trimming removed 0 bases from V and 11 bases from J, with 16 bases in between. CDR3 loop: CASSQDYAQGEKLFF. Written as DNA, the CDR3 is TGTGCCAGCAGCCAAGATTATGCCCAGGGTGAGAAACTGTTTTTT.

The chain carries TRBV4-1 and TRBJ2-3; 7 nucleotides align to TRBD2. Germline V gene lookup returns CDR1 MGHRA and CDR2 YSYEKL. The CDR3 is made up of 16 amino acids. V was clipped by 0 bases and J by 1 base; unmatched bases: 4. CDR3: CASSQDRAGGTDTQYF. CDR3 nucleotide sequence: TGCGCCAGCAGCCAAGATAGGGCGGGAGGCACAGATACGCAGTATTTT.

This clone was seen a few times. The gene calls are TRBV29-1 and TRBJ1-1, with D tentatively TRBD1 (5 bases). V lost 7 bases and J 3 bases, leaving 12 bases between the germline ends. From germline, CDR1 is SQVTM and CDR2 ANQGSEA. This CDR3 contains 12 residues. The CDR3 DNA reads TGCAGCGGGGAGATGGGGGACACTGAAGCTTTCTTT. Its protein is CSGEMGDTEAFF.

This clone came up once. This chain joins TRBV19 and TRBJ2-2; D is possibly TRBD1 (6 bases). Between the trimmed V and J ends, which lost 3 bases and 5 bases, there was a span of 16 bases. Germline CDR1 LNHDA, CDR2 SQIVND (reference sequence). The CDR3 extends over 16 amino acids. The CDR3 sequence: CASSIWGPGKTGELFF. The CDR3 bases are TGTGCCAGTAGTATTTGGGGGCCAGGGAAGACCGGGGAGCTGTTTTTT.

The J gene is TRBJ2-7, the V gene TRBV6-5; D remains ambiguous. The CDR3 has 12 amino acids. V lost 2 bases to trimming and J lost 3 bases, with 5 bases between them. Germline CDR1 and CDR2: MNHEY and SVGAGI. CDR3 amino acids: CASSYNRYEQYF. For the CDR3, the DNA is TGTGCCAGCAGTTACAACCGCTACGAGCAGTACTTC.

The chain links TRBV7-9 to TRBJ2-7, with 8 bases lining up with TRBD2. The CDR3 totals 15 residues. The germline V gene encodes CDR1 SEHNR and CDR2 FQNEAQ (reference sequence). Germline trimming cut 5 bases from V and 0 bases from J; bases unmatched to any gene: 6. The CDR3 loop reads CASSPRGGISYEQYF. CDR3 DNA sequence: TGTGCCAGCAGCCCCCGGGGGGGAATCTCCTACGAGCAGTACTTC.

The chain joins TRBV28 to TRBJ2-7, with TRBD1 as a possible D gene (6 bases). From germline, CDR1 is MDHEN and CDR2 SYDVKM. The ends were cut back, 11 bases at V and 1 base at J, with 15 bases in the middle. The CDR3 spans 13 residues. The CDR3 DNA reads as TGTGCCCTGGGGGCATTAAGGTCCTACGAGCAGTACTTC. Translation: CALGALRSYEQYF. Full variable domain (remainder filled in from reference TRBV28 and TRBJ2-7): DVKVTQSSRYLVKRTGEKVFLECVQDMDHENMFWYRQDPGLGLRLIYFSYDVKMKEKGDIPEGYSVSREKKERFSLILESASTNQTSMYLCALGALRSYEQYFGPGTRLTVT.

The rearrangement joins TRBV30 to TRBJ2-5; D is uncertain. V was shortened by 3 bases and J by 2 bases, with 10 bases between the two germline ends. Germline V gives CDR1 GTSNPN, CDR2 SVGIG (reference sequence). CDR3 length equals 13 residues. DNA for the CDR3: TGTGCCTGGAGCCGCACCGGACAAGAGACCCAGTACTTC. This gives the protein CAWSRTGQETQYF.

The genes are TRBV28 and TRBJ2-3; no clear D. The V end was cut by 3 bases, the J end by 1 base, with 8 bases between. The CDR3 consists of 14 residues. The germline gives CDR1 MDHEN, CDR2 SYDVKM. The CDR3 sequence is CASSFSSRTDTQYF. In DNA, the CDR3 is TGTGCCAGCAGTTTTAGTTCGCGCACAGATACGCAGTATTTT. The full variable domain, in which reference TRBV28 and TRBJ2-3 provide the parts outside the CDR3, is DVKVTQSSRYLVKRTGEKVFLECVQDMDHENMFWYRQDPGLGLRLIYFSYDVKMKEKGDIPEGYSVSREKKERFSLILESASTNQTSMYLCASSFSSRTDTQYFGPGTRLTVL.

The rearrangement links TRBV2 to TRBJ2-5; D is uncertain. Germline V gives CDR1 SNHLY, CDR2 FYNNEI. V gave up 0 bases and J gave up 5 bases, with 13 bases separating them. The CDR3 spans 15 residues. The CDR3: CASSEAGQENETQYF. The DNA for the CDR3 is TGTGCCAGCAGTGAAGCGGGCCAGGAAAATGAGACCCAGTACTTC.

The gene calls are TRBV6-1 and TRBJ1-5; no reliable D call. The CDR3 contains 15 residues. The V gene's germline CDR1 is MNHNS and CDR2 SASEGT. V gave up 2 bases and J gave up 4 bases, with 12 bases separating them. The CDR3 sequence is CASSETPVVNQPQHF. CDR3 coding DNA: TGTGCCAGCAGTGAAACGCCAGTGGTAAATCAGCCCCAGCATTTT.

The rearrangement joins TRBV7-2 to TRBJ2-5; 12 bases map to TRBD2. The V segment lost 0 bases and the J segment 2 bases; nucleotides outside the gene matches: 4. CDR1 and CDR2 from the germline V gene are SGHTA and FQGNSA. The CDR3 covers 17 residues. Here the CDR3 reads CASSLALGLAGQETQYF. The CDR3 DNA reads as TGTGCCAGCAGCTTAGCGTTGGGACTAGCGGGTCAAGAGACCCAGTACTTC.

This chain uses TRBV6-5 with TRBJ1-2; D unclear. Trimming pared 0 bases from V and 6 bases from J, leaving 11 bases between. The CDR3 is 14 amino acids. CDR1 and CDR2 from the germline V gene are MNHEY and SVGAGI. This CDR3 is CASSYSVSVDGYTF. CDR3 DNA sequence: TGTGCCAGCAGTTACTCGGTTTCGGTGGATGGCTACACCTTC.

Concerning this clone itself: Other DNA sequences in the sample encode the same CDR3. The CDR3 protein is CASSITVMNTEAFF. The CDR3 nucleotides are TGTGCCAGTAGTATTACGGTCATGAACACTGAAGCTTTCTTT. The chain couples TRBV19 to TRBJ1-1; the D is unclear. CDR1 and CDR2 (germline): LNHDA, SQIVND (reference sequence). The V end was cut by 3 bases, the J end by 0 bases, with 8 bases between. The CDR3 is 14 amino acids.

The chain is built from TRBV2 and TRBJ2-2, with D hard to call. The germline gives CDR1 SNHLY, CDR2 FYNNEI. V dropped 6 bases and J dropped 4 bases, with 9 bases sitting between them. CDR3 length equals 13 residues. CDR3 in DNA: TGTGCCAGCAGGGCGGACGGCACCGGGGAGCTGTTTTTT. It is translated as CASRADGTGELFF.